This T cell receptor beta chain was recorded in a study of T-cell memory formation after mild COVID-19. Barcoded TCR alpha and TCR beta cDNA libraries with UMIs came from 5'RACE using constant-segment primers. TCRdb recomputed calls from the 5' RACE reads with MiXCR, one row per CDR3 protein. Here the sample spans about 280,000 distinct CDR3 sequences, 7% to 10% being singletons. This clonotype was picked up a small number of times. Its antigen is currently unknown. General study findings and limits: Some SARS-CoV-2-responding clones were already detected in memory before infection. SARS-CoV-2 specificity of second-wave clones peaking day 37 was unconfirmed.

V shed 1 base and J shed 9 bases, with 10 bases lying between them. The CDR3 is 13 amino acids. Germline CDR1 LGHNA, CDR2 YSLEER. The source of this sequence is a man aged 18 to 29 who had mild COVID-19 (a few samples of this study predate the infection). Cell type and time point are not known. Sequenced input: PBMCs or a T cell subset sorted from them (not recorded which). The chain carries TRBV4-3 and TRBJ2-1; D is ambiguous. The CDR3 loop is CASSQVSVAEQFF. As DNA, the CDR3 is TGCGCCAGCAGCCAAGTCAGTGTGGCTGAGCAGTTCTTC.